The 31 T cell receptor beta chains given below trace back to one sample, sequenced in a study of cytomegalovirus exposure and HLA in healthy donors. The primer mix had 60 Vbeta and 13 Jbeta primers. Method: immunoSEQ multiplex PCR; TCRdb's copy keeps in-frame clones and lacks some. The top ten clones hold more than 0.45% of a sample with 200,000 to 300,000 clones, more than 70% of them seen once. What was sequenced was PBMCs. Receptors were obtained from a boy aged 5-17 years in good health and CMV-seronegative.

V and J are TRBV20-1 and TRBJ2-5; D is undetermined. The V end was cut by 6 bases, the J end by 5 bases, with 10 bases between. Germline CDR1 and CDR2: DFQATT and SNEGSKA (reference sequence). This CDR3 comprises 11 residues. Here the CDR3 reads CSALVTETQYF. Here the CDR3 DNA reads TGCAGTGCGCTAGTTACTGAGACCCAGTACTTC.

This clone was picked up a small number of times. The chain recombines TRBV5-1 with TRBJ2-1; 7 bases map to TRBD2. In germline, CDR1 is SGHRS, CDR2 YFSETQ. V dropped 6 bases and J dropped 3; count of bases not matched to a gene: 6. The CDR3 runs to 14 residues. CDR3 nucleotide sequence: TGCGCCAGCACTTCCGGGACTAACTACAATGAGCAGTTCTTC. Its protein product is CASTSGTNYNEQFF.

This sequence joins TRBV7-9 and TRBJ1-5; possibly TRBD1 for D (5 bases). Trimming removed 6 bases at V and 3 bases at J, with 12 bases between. Germline-derived CDR1 and CDR2 are SEHNR and FQNEAQ (reference sequence). The CDR3 length is 14 residues. CDR3 sequence: CASSLDSFNQPQHF. CDR3 bases: TGTGCCAGCAGTCTAGACAGCTTCAATCAGCCCCAGCATTTT.

V is TRBV2 and J is TRBJ1-4; TRBD1 aligns across 9 bases. Trimming at V came to 6 bases and at J to 3 bases, leaving 2 bases not matched to a gene. CDR1 is SNHLY, CDR2 FYNNEI, per germline. CDR3 length equals 14 residues. CDR3 nucleotide sequence: TGTGCCAGCAGAAGACAGGGGGCTAATGAAAAACTGTTTTTT. Encoded protein: CASRRQGANEKLFF. The whole variable domain, remainder taken from reference TRBV2 and TRBJ1-4, is EPEVTQTPSHQVTQMGQEVILRCVPISNHLYFYWYRQILGQKVEFLVSFYNNEISEKSEIFDDQFSVERPDGSNFTLKIRSTKLEDSAMYFCASRRQGANEKLFFGSGTQLSVL.

V and J are TRBV5-8 and TRBJ2-7; the match to TRBD1 covers 7 bases. Per germline, CDR1 SGHTS and CDR2 YDEGEE. V lost 7 bases and J lost 12; bases outside the gene matches: 16. The CDR3 runs to 13 residues. As DNA, the CDR3 is TGTGCCAGCGCAAAAGCAGGCAGGGGGAATATGTACTTC. It translates to CASAKAGRGNMYF.

The rearrangement joins TRBV10-1 to TRBJ1-1; 11 nucleotides align to TRBD1. CDR3 size: 15 residues. Germline trimming cut 6 bases from V and 4 bases from J; bases unmatched to any gene: 7. Germline loops: CDR1 WNHNN, CDR2 SYGVQD (reference sequence). CDR3 in amino acids: CASRPGTGGSTEAFF. CDR3 sequence (DNA): TGCGCCAGCAGGCCCGGGACAGGGGGAAGCACTGAAGCTTTCTTT.

This clone was detected only a few times. The chain recombines TRBV6-5 with TRBJ1-4; 7 positions agree with TRBD1. The CDR3 has 14 amino acids. Per germline, CDR1 MNHEY and CDR2 SVGAGI. V gave up 5 bases and J gave up 6 bases; unmatched junction bases: 6. CDR3 nucleotides: TGTGCCAGCAGTCTCAACAGGGGTGATGAAAAACTGTTTTTT. As protein: CASSLNRGDEKLFF.

The rearrangement links TRBV18 to TRBJ1-1; D not resolved. Germline-derived CDR1 and CDR2 are KGHSH and LQKENI. Trimming cost V 4 bases and J 0 bases, with 9 bases left between them. This CDR3 is 14 amino acids long. The DNA of the CDR3 is TGTGCCAGCTCACTACCCCCTATGAACACTGAAGCTTTCTTT. It translates to CASSLPPMNTEAFF.

This clone appeared a few times. The CDR3, as DNA: TGTGCCAGCAGTGATGGGGGGAGCAATCAGCCCCAGCATTTT. It specifies CASSDGGSNQPQHF. The chain recombines TRBV6-4 with TRBJ1-5, with TRBD1 as a possible D gene (5 bases). Trimming removed 3 bases at V and 1 base at J, with 7 bases between. Germline CDR1 is MRHNA and CDR2 is SNTAGT. This CDR3 is built from 14 residues.

The chain uses TRBV15 and TRBJ1-2; weak D call: TRBD1 (6 bases). The V end lost 0 bases, the J end lost 4 bases, and 12 bases lay between the germline ends. Germline V CDR1 and CDR2: LNHNV, YYDKDF (reference sequence). The CDR3 sequence is 15 residues long. Here the CDR3 reads CATSRDGLGAYGYTF. The DNA for the CDR3 is TGTGCCACCAGCAGAGATGGGCTGGGGGCCTATGGCTACACCTTC. The full variable domain, with the rest looked up from reference TRBV15 and TRBJ1-2, is DAMVIQNPRYQVTQFGKPVTLSCSQTLNHNVMYWYQQKSSQAPKLLFHYYDKDFNNEADTPDNFQSRRPNTSFCFLDIRSPGLGDTAMYLCATSRDGLGAYGYTFGSGTRLTVV.

This clone occurred a few times. The rearrangement uses TRBV18 and TRBJ1-1; D remains ambiguous. The V and J ends lost 1 base and 0 bases respectively, with 6 bases between them. CDR1 and CDR2 (germline): KGHSH, LQKENI. The CDR3 length is 14 residues. CDR3 region: CASSPRGVNTEAFF. For the CDR3, the DNA is TGTGCCAGCTCACCACGGGGAGTGAACACTGAAGCTTTCTTT. The complete variable domain, with remaining parts taken from reference TRBV18 and TRBJ1-1, reads NAGVMQNPRHLVRRRGQEARLRCSPMKGHSHVYWYRQLPEEGLKFMVYLQKENIIDESGMPKERFSAEFPKEGPSILRIQQVVRGDSAAYFCASSPRGVNTEAFFGQGTRLTVV.

V is TRBV27 and J is TRBJ2-1; 7 positions match TRBD2. V gave up 4 bases and J gave up 14 bases; unmatched junction bases: 17. Germline CDR1 and CDR2: MNHEY and SMNVEV (reference sequence). The CDR3 sequence is 15 residues long. The chain's CDR3 is CASSSYGEGLVLEFF. The DNA of the CDR3 is TGTGCCAGCAGTTCCTACGGGGAGGGTCTTGTTTTGGAGTTCTTC.

This chain joins TRBV9 and TRBJ2-1; maybe TRBD2 (6 bases). Per the germline V gene, CDR1 is SGDLS and CDR2 is YYNGEE. The V and J ends lost 0 bases and 5 bases respectively, with 12 bases between them. CDR3 length: 15 amino acids. The CDR3 nucleotides read TGTGCCAGCAGCGTAGGTAATTGGAGGGACAATGAGCAGTTCTTC. This codes for CASSVGNWRDNEQFF.

The V call is TRBV29-1, the J call TRBJ1-2; 8 bases align to TRBD1. V shed 2 bases, J shed 4 bases, and the junction held 6 bases outside the gene matches. This CDR3 is built from 14 residues. Germline CDR1 SQVTM, CDR2 ANQGSEA. The CDR3 DNA follows: TGCAGCGTTGAATTCCACAGGGGGGGCTATGGCTACACCTTC. Protein: CSVEFHRGGYGYTF.

This chain joins TRBV6-4 and TRBJ1-1; tentatively, D is TRBD1 (5 bases). The length of the CDR3 is 16 residues. The V gene lost 0 bases and the J gene lost 11 bases, with 22 bases spanning the gap. Looked up from germline, CDR1 is MRHNA and CDR2 is SNTAGT. This CDR3 reads CASSDSTDGQSSGAFF. CDR3 in DNA: TGTGCCAGCAGTGACTCGACGGACGGACAATCGAGCGGGGCTTTCTTT.

The chain combines TRBV13 with TRBJ2-2, with no clear D. Per germline, CDR1 PRHDT and CDR2 FYEKMQ (reference sequence). Trimming left V 3 bases short and J 4 bases short, with 3 bases between. The CDR3 sequence is 12 residues long. This CDR3 is CASSFSTGELFF. In nucleotides, the CDR3 is TGTGCCAGCAGCTTCTCCACCGGGGAGCTGTTTTTT.

The rearrangement links TRBV4-2 to TRBJ1-2, with D unclear. V lost 0 bases and J 8 bases, leaving 10 bases between the germline ends. The CDR3 has 13 amino acids. Per the germline V gene, CDR1 is LGHNA and CDR2 is YNFKEQ. The CDR3 nucleotides read TGTGCCAGCAGCCAAGATCGGGTAGGAGGCTACACCTTC. Its protein product is CASSQDRVGGYTF.

This clone was observed a single time. CDR3 loop: CASSPGQINQPQHF. CDR3 DNA: TGTGCCAGCAGCCCGGGACAGATCAATCAGCCCCAGCATTTT. The chain employs TRBV2 and TRBJ1-5; 7 nucleotides match TRBD1. The CDR3 consists of 14 residues. The trim removed 6 bases at V and 3 bases at J, leaving 5 bases unmatched. CDR1 is SNHLY and CDR2 is FYNNEI in the germline V gene.

The chain links TRBV2 to TRBJ2-7; the D gene is possibly TRBD1 (8 bases). CDR1 SNHLY and CDR2 FYNNEI come from the germline V gene. V lost 1 base and J lost 4, with 11 bases in between. This CDR3 region has 14 residues. The CDR3 DNA follows: TGTGCCAGCAGTGAAGACAGGGGGGGGTACGAGCAGTACTTC. Translated: CASSEDRGGYEQYF.

V is TRBV6-5 and J is TRBJ2-5, with no clear D. The J call may be faulty, since TRBJ2-7 better matches the DNA end. This CDR3 has 14 residues. Germline V gene data show CDR1 as MNHEY and CDR2 as SVGAGI. CDR3: CASSYRHSSYEQYF. The CDR3 DNA reads as TGTGCCAGCAGTTACCGGCACAGCTCCTACGAGCAGTACTTC.

V and J are TRBV2 and TRBJ2-7, with TRBD1 matching 9 bases. Looked up from germline, CDR1 is SNHLY and CDR2 is FYNNEI. V lost 6 bases to trimming and J lost 2 bases; unmatched junction nucleotides: 5. CDR3 length: 14 residues. In DNA, the CDR3 is TGTGCCAGCAGGGGACAGGGCCGGCCCTACGAGCAGTACTTC. The encoded protein is CASRGQGRPYEQYF.

This clone came up once. The V gene is TRBV5-6, the J gene TRBJ1-1; a weak D match, TRBD1 (6 bases). Germline V lookup: CDR1 SGHDT, CDR2 YYEEEE. The CDR3 is 16 residues long. The V end was cut by 0 bases, the J end by 0 bases, with 12 bases between. The CDR3: CASSLGTASMNTEAFF. Here the CDR3 DNA reads TGTGCCAGCAGCTTGGGGACAGCTTCAATGAACACTGAAGCTTTCTTT. The full variable domain, in which reference TRBV5-6 and TRBJ1-1 provide the parts outside the CDR3, is DAGVTQSPTHLIKTRGQQVTLRCSPKSGHDTVSWYQQALGQGPQFIFQYYEEEERQRGNFPDRFSGHQFPNYSSELNVNALLLGDSALYLCASSLGTASMNTEAFFGQGTRLTVV.

The sample holds one count of this clone. The J gene is TRBJ2-1, the V gene TRBV7-9; 12 nucleotides align to TRBD2. From germline, CDR1 is SEHNR and CDR2 FQNEAQ (reference sequence). Trimming removed 2 bases from V and 7 bases from J; junction bases left unmatched: 9. This CDR3 region has 17 residues. CDR3: CASSLSPLAGGKNEQFF. The CDR3 region has the DNA TGTGCCAGCAGCTTATCCCCTCTAGCGGGGGGGAAAAATGAGCAGTTCTTC.

The chain is built from TRBV29-1 and TRBJ2-3; TRBD1 aligns across 8 bases. Unmatched junction bases numbered 4, after V lost 6 bases and J lost 2 bases. Germline-derived CDR1 and CDR2 are SQVTM and ANQGSEA. The CDR3 consists of 13 residues. CDR3 DNA: TGCAGCGTAGGACAGGGTCTCACAGATACGCAGTATTTT. Translated, it gives CSVGQGLTDTQYF.

Only a few counts were recorded for this clone. The gene calls are TRBV6-1 and TRBJ1-1, with a weak D call TRBD1 (5 bases). This CDR3 has 12 amino acids. V shed 6 bases and J shed 6 bases, with 11 bases lying between them. CDR1 and CDR2 (germline): MNHNS, SASEGT. DNA for the CDR3: TGTGCCAGCAGACGACAGTCCCCTGAAGCTTTCTTT. Its translation is CASRRQSPEAFF.

The J gene is TRBJ1-2, the V gene TRBV30, with 8 bases identical to TRBD1. The J segment lost 7 bases and the V segment lost 3 bases, leaving 7 bases of the junction unmatched. In germline, CDR1 is GTSNPN, CDR2 SVGIG (reference sequence). The CDR3 has 13 residues. CDR3 DNA: TGTGCCTGGAGCCCCCAGGGGGCGGCTGGCTACACCTTC. It translates to CAWSPQGAAGYTF.

V and J are TRBV2 and TRBJ2-1, with 9 bases lining up with TRBD2. V trimming: 7 bases; J trimming: 5 bases; junction bases outside the gene matches: 6. The CDR3 sequence is 14 residues long. Germline-derived CDR1 and CDR2 are SNHLY and FYNNEI. The CDR3 is CASMKRGVHNEQFF. CDR3 bases: TGTGCCAGCATGAAGCGGGGGGTCCACAATGAGCAGTTCTTC.

The V and J genes are TRBV7-6 and TRBJ1-2, with 9 bases identical to TRBD1. Unmatched junction bases numbered 4, after V lost 5 bases and J lost 6 bases. CDR1 is SGHVS, CDR2 FNYEAQ, per germline. The CDR3 extends over 13 amino acids. The CDR3: CASSTGTGHGYTF. CDR3 coding DNA: TGTGCCAGCAGCACCGGGACAGGGCATGGCTACACCTTC.

The chain is built from TRBV2 and TRBJ2-7; the D is unclear. This CDR3 has 13 amino acids. CDR1 and CDR2 (germline): SNHLY, FYNNEI. V was pared by 8 bases and J by 3 bases, with 14 bases between. The CDR3 region is CASLREPVYEQYF. The CDR3 DNA sequence: TGTGCCAGCCTACGCGAACCGGTCTACGAGCAGTACTTC.

This chain uses TRBV2 with TRBJ2-3, with a tentative D call TRBD2 (6 bases). Germline-derived CDR1 and CDR2 are SNHLY and FYNNEI. The V gene lost 7 bases and the J gene lost 5 bases, with 16 bases spanning the gap. The CDR3 length is 14 residues. This CDR3 is CASTEDGGGDTQYF. In DNA, the CDR3 is TGTGCCAGCACCGAGGACGGGGGAGGAGATACGCAGTATTTT.

The chain employs TRBV7-9 and TRBJ1-2; 10 nucleotides match TRBD1. Germline CDR1 and CDR2: SEHNR and FQNEAQ (reference sequence). Losses at the gene ends were 5 bases for V and 3 bases for J; bases not matched to a gene: 9. The CDR3 consists of 16 residues. The CDR3 here is CASSPGPGQGYYGYTF. The CDR3 DNA reads as TGTGCCAGCAGCCCAGGCCCGGGACAGGGGTACTATGGCTACACCTTC.